This T cell receptor (beta chain) derives from a study of blood T cell repertoires in COVID-19. Clinical history as reported by participants underpinned cohort assignment. For recovered donors of Cohort 3, there were two negative PCRs, clearance, or symptom resolution. Original data processing: Reference gene primers were amplified, and this amplification served to estimate nucleated cell counts. The repertoire was sequenced with immunoSEQ multiplex PCR; TCRdb's copy has only in-frame clones and lacks some. The D gene and trimming were derived from the DNA, and the V and J assignments and clone size from that table. Among around 380,000 clones listed, about 89% were seen once. This receptor was obtained from a man aged 30 to 45 who had recovered from COVID-19. The sample was PBMCs or T cells enriched from blood (not recorded which).

CDR3: CAISEPPAEWGPISYEQYF. DNA for the CDR3: TGTGCCATCAGTGAGCCCCCCGCGGAGTGGGGGCCAATCTCCTACGAGCAGTACTTC. The chain links TRBV10-3 to TRBJ2-7; D is possibly TRBD1 (6 bases). The CDR3 has 19 amino acids. Per the germline V gene, CDR1 is ENHRY and CDR2 is SYGVKD. Trimming removed 2 bases from V and 0 bases from J, with 23 bases in between.